This paragraph covers one TCR beta chain sequence. Its target is not known. Assay: immunoSEQ multiplex PCR; the TCRdb copy retains only in-frame clones and omits some. Altogether around 100,000 clones are present, 75% to 95% being singletons, with the ten largest covering under 0.2%. This record belongs to a study of graft-versus-host responses after intestinal transplantation. Study in general: Transplants given to recipients were multivisceral, liver-intestinal, or isolated intestinal. Each patient got anti-thymocyte globulin induction, then tacrolimus and steroids for around three years. Notes on the study in general: When patients had graft-donor T cell macrochimerism, their allografts held high graft-versus-host to host-versus-graft clonal ratios.

V lost 5 bases, J lost 2 bases, and 7 bases lay in between. The CDR3 sequence is 12 residues long. Germline CDR1 and CDR2: MNHEY and SVGAGI. The material sequenced was unstimulated CD4+ T cells sorted from spleen or lymph node cells, taken before transplant. V gene TRBV6-5 combines with J gene TRBJ2-7; D possibly corresponds to TRBD1 (6 bases). This clonotype was obtained from a human donor who was the organ donor for an intestinal transplant. The CDR3 sequence is CASSPGAYEQYF. The CDR3 DNA reads TGTGCCAGCAGTCCAGGGGCCTACGAGCAGTACTTC.